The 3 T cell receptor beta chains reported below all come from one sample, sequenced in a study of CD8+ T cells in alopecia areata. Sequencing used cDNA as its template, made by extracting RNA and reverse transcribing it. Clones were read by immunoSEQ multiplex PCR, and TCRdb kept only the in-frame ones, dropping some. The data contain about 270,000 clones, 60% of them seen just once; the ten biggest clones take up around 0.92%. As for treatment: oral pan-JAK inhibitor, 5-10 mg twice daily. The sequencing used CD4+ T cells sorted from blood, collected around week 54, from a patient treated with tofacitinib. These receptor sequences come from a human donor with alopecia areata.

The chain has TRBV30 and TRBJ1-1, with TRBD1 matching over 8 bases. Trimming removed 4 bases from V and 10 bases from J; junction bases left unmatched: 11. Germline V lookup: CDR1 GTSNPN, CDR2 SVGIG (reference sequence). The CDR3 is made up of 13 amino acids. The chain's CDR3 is CAWTFPTGQGAFF. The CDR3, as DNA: TGTGCCTGGACCTTTCCCACAGGACAGGGAGCTTTCTTT.

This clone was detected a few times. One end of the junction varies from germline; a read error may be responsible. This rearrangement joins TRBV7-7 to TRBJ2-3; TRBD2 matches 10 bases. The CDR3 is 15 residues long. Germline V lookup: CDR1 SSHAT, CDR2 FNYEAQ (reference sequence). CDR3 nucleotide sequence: TGTGCTAGCAGCTCAGGACTAGCGGACACAGATACGCAGTATTTT. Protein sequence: CASSSGLADTDTQYF.

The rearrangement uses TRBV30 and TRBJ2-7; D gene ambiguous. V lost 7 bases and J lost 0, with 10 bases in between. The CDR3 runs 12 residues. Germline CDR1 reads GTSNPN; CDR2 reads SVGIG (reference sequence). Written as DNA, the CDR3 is TGTGCCTTTGGAGAGAGCTCCTACGAGCAGTACTTC. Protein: CAFGESSYEQYF.